This entry features one T cell receptor (beta chain) sequence. Its antigen remains unidentified. The data are from a study of response to subunit inactivated influenza vaccine. Broader study findings: There was a suggestion from the authors that each seasonal influenza vaccination recruits few new T cells.

The junction had 12 bases not matched to a gene; V was cut back by 3 bases and J by 5 bases. There are 17 residues in the CDR3. Looked up from germline, CDR1 is SEHNR and CDR2 is FQNEAQ (reference sequence). TCRdb used MiXCR to reprocess the RT-PCR reads, holding one entry per CDR3 protein. The sample records about 780,000 distinct CDR3 sequences, approximately 18% being singletons. This receptor was identified in a middle-aged man who received an inactivated influenza vaccine. This specimen consisted of PBMCs from blood, obtained more than 4 days after vaccination. The V gene is TRBV7-9, the J gene TRBJ2-5; 10 positions agree with TRBD2. The CDR3 spells CASSFPVAGGAWETQYF. CDR3 bases: TGTGCCAGCAGCTTCCCGGTAGCGGGAGGTGCTTGGGAGACCCAGTACTTC.